The 27 T cell receptor beta chains below come from one sample, sequenced in a study of blood T cell repertoires in COVID-19. TCRdb keeps only in-frame clones here, not all; method: immunoSEQ multiplex PCR. The repertoire holds some 110,000 clones, with roughly nine tenths as singletons. The specimen sequenced was peripheral blood. All receptors come from a man in his 70s who had recovered from COVID-19.

V usage is TRBV20-1 and J usage is TRBJ1-5; TRBD1 matches 7 bases. The length of the CDR3 is 17 residues. V was clipped by 3 bases and J by 5 bases; unmatched bases: 16. Germline V CDR1 and CDR2: DFQATT, SNEGSKA (reference sequence). In nucleotides, the CDR3 is TGCAGTGCTAGTCTGCTGAGGGACAGCGGCTTAGATCAGCCCCAGCATTTT. Translation: CSASLLRDSGLDQPQHF.

The chain couples TRBV6-2 or TRBV6-3 to TRBJ2-4; D call uncertain. CDR1 is MNHEY, CDR2 SVGEGT, per germline. The ends were cut back, 2 bases at V and 0 bases at J, with 11 bases in the middle. CDR3 size: 16 residues. This chain's CDR3 is CASSYDGYRAKNIQYF. The CDR3 DNA reads TGTGCCAGCAGTTACGACGGGTACCGAGCCAAAAACATTCAGTACTTC.

This clone was seen once. The V gene is TRBV5-4, the J gene TRBJ2-7; no reliable D call. Trimming shortened V by 4 bases and J by 6 bases, and 11 bases separated the two germline ends. The CDR3 is 12 residues long. Per the germline V gene, CDR1 is SGHNT and CDR2 is YYREEE (reference sequence). The CDR3 sequence is CASSRDGGEQYF. CDR3 in DNA: TGTGCCAGCAGCCGTGATGGCGGCGAGCAGTACTTC. The whole variable domain, remainder taken from reference TRBV5-4 and TRBJ2-7, is ETGVTQSPTHLIKTRGQQVTLRCSSQSGHNTVSWYQQALGQGPQFIFQYYREEENGRGNFPPRFSGLQFPNYSSELNVNALELDDSALYLCASSRDGGEQYFGPGTRLTVT.

This clone was seen more than once but under ten times. The CDR3 here is CASSQRGRGGSNQPQHF. CDR3 nucleotide sequence: TGTGCCAGCAGCCAACGGGGACGCGGAGGGAGCAATCAGCCCCAGCATTTT. The V gene is TRBV7-2, the J gene TRBJ1-5; D is possibly TRBD1 (5 bases). The V end lost 5 bases, the J end lost 1 base, and 18 bases lay between the germline ends. The V gene's germline CDR1 is SGHTA and CDR2 FQGNSA. The CDR3 totals 17 residues.

CDR3 nucleotide sequence: TGCAGCGTCGGGATTTTAGCAAATGAGCAGTTCTTC. Translated: CSVGILANEQFF. The chain is built from TRBV29-1 and TRBJ2-1, with D possibly being TRBD2 (5 bases). V was clipped by 6 bases and J by 7 bases, with 13 bases between them. In germline, CDR1 is SQVTM, CDR2 ANQGSEA. CDR3 length: 12 amino acids.

V is TRBV3-1 (or the pseudogene TRBV3-2) and J is TRBJ1-2; D perhaps matches TRBD1 (5 bases). V lost 1 base and J lost 7, with 10 bases in between. The CDR3 has 13 residues. From germline, CDR1 is LGHDT and CDR2 YNNKEL (reference sequence). The CDR3 here is CASSQAAGGGYTF. The CDR3 DNA sequence: TGTGCCAGCAGCCAAGCAGCCGGGGGTGGCTACACCTTC.

The V call is TRBV6-5, the J call TRBJ1-2, with 8 positions matching TRBD1. The V and J ends lost 6 bases and 8 bases, in that order; junction bases with no gene match: 8. The CDR3 totals 13 residues. CDR1 and CDR2 (germline): MNHEY, SVGAGI. CDR3 sequence (DNA): TGTGCCAGCAGCCGCAGGGGGCTGGAAGGCTACACCTTC. This sequence encodes CASSRRGLEGYTF.

The chain recombines TRBV3-1 (or the pseudogene TRBV3-2) with TRBJ2-7, with TRBD1 identical over 9 bases. With V trimmed by 1 base and J by 3 bases, 7 bases remained unmatched. The germline V gene has CDR1 LGHDT and CDR2 YNNKEL (reference sequence). This CDR3 comprises 16 residues. The CDR3 DNA follows: TGTGCCAGCAGCCAAGCCGGGACAGGGTATCTCTACGAGCAGTACTTC. Translating it yields CASSQAGTGYLYEQYF.

The chain recombines TRBV4-1 with TRBJ2-1; TRBD2 might be the D (6 bases). The CDR3 sequence is 19 residues long. Trimming took off 0 bases at V and 0 bases at J, with 18 bases between the two ends. The germline CDR1 and CDR2 sequences are MGHRA and YSYEKL. Written as DNA, the CDR3 is TGCGCCAGCAGCCAAGATGGGACGAGGGACTCCAGCTCCTACAATGAGCAGTTCTTC. This gives the protein CASSQDGTRDSSSYNEQFF.

The genes are TRBV5-4 and TRBJ1-2, with no clear D. The germline gives CDR1 SGHNT, CDR2 YYREEE (reference sequence). The CDR3 runs 13 residues. V was clipped by 3 bases and J by 6 bases, with 12 bases between them. The CDR3 here is CASSSVGGDGYTF. The CDR3 DNA is TGTGCCAGCAGCTCCGTCGGCGGCGATGGCTACACCTTC.

The chain recombines TRBV19 with TRBJ1-5, with D unclear. V was pared by 7 bases and J by 0 bases, with 16 bases between. This CDR3 has 16 amino acids. CDR1 and CDR2 from the germline V gene are LNHDA and SQIVND (reference sequence). The CDR3 loop reads CASTFNPSYSNQPQHF. The CDR3 region has the DNA TGTGCCAGTACCTTTAATCCCTCGTATAGCAATCAGCCCCAGCATTTT.

This chain links TRBV10-3 with TRBJ2-3; a weak D match, TRBD1 (6 bases). Looked up from germline, CDR1 is ENHRY and CDR2 is SYGVKD. The CDR3 contains 17 residues. Trimming shortened V by 4 bases and J by 0 bases, and 17 bases separated the two germline ends. The CDR3 nucleotides are TGTGCCATCAGTGGGGGCAGGGGCAGGTTTAGCACAGATACGCAGTATTTT. Translation gives CAISGGRGRFSTDTQYF.

This clone was seen a single time. The chain recombines TRBV4-2 with TRBJ2-1; D may be TRBD2 (6 bases). The CDR3 has 13 amino acids. Trimming stripped 2 bases from V and 15 bases from J, with 17 bases between. The germline V gene has CDR1 LGHNA and CDR2 YNFKEQ. The CDR3 is CASSQTPLGRLFF. In nucleotides, the CDR3 is TGTGCCAGCAGCCAAACCCCTCTAGGGAGGCTGTTCTTC.

The chain links TRBV23-1 to TRBJ1-5, with D possibly TRBD1 on 6 matching bases. TRBV23-1 is an open reading frame, and its role is uncertain. Trimming left V 3 bases short and J 3 bases short, with 12 bases between. The CDR3 is 15 amino acids. The DNA for the CDR3 is TGCGCCAGCAGTCACCTCCAGGGGTTCAATCAGCCCCAGCATTTT. It is translated as CASSHLQGFNQPQHF.

The chain carries TRBV24-1 and TRBJ2-1; no reliable D call. The CDR3 has 13 amino acids. Germline-derived CDR1 and CDR2 are KGHDR and SFDVKD. The V and J ends lost 7 bases and 1 base respectively, with 7 bases between them. Here the CDR3 reads CATRGSSYNEQFF. The CDR3 DNA sequence: TGTGCCACCAGGGGCAGTTCCTACAATGAGCAGTTCTTC.

The V call is TRBV11-1, the J call TRBJ2-5; no reliable D call. V lost 1 base, J lost 2 bases, and 14 bases lay in between. The germline gives CDR1 SGHAT, CDR2 FQDESV (reference sequence). The CDR3 totals 16 residues. CDR3 in DNA: TGTGCCAGCAGCTTAGATAGGTACAGATCACAAGAGACCCAGTACTTC. Amino acid sequence: CASSLDRYRSQETQYF.

The CDR3 DNA reads as TGTGCCAGCAGCTCTTGGGACAGGGGGACAGATACGCAGTATTTT. This gives the protein CASSSWDRGTDTQYF. V and J are TRBV3-1 (or the pseudogene TRBV3-2) and TRBJ2-3, with TRBD1 identical over 11 bases. In germline, CDR1 is LGHDT, CDR2 YNNKEL (reference sequence). With V trimmed by 5 bases and J by 3 bases, 4 bases remained unmatched. The CDR3 is made up of 15 amino acids.

The rearrangement links TRBV10-3 to TRBJ2-7; TRBD1 matches at 9 bases. After removal of 0 bases from V and 2 bases from J, the junction contained 2 bases not matched to a gene. This CDR3 is 15 amino acids long. Germline loops: CDR1 ENHRY, CDR2 SYGVKD. Here the CDR3 reads CAISESGQGAYEQYF. The CDR3 DNA follows: TGTGCCATCAGTGAGTCGGGACAGGGAGCCTACGAGCAGTACTTC.

CDR3 nucleotides: TGTGCCAGCAGCCCCCGGGCAGGGGGCTCCTACAATGAGCAGTTCTTC. Translation gives CASSPRAGGSYNEQFF. J is TRBJ2-1 and V is TRBV3-1 (or the pseudogene TRBV3-2); 7 bases match TRBD1. With 4 bases clipped from V and 0 bases from J, the junction kept 6 bases outside the gene matches. This CDR3 is built from 16 residues. Germline V gene lookup returns CDR1 LGHDT and CDR2 YNNKEL (reference sequence).

The sample holds a few counts of this clone. The chain is built from TRBV6-1 and TRBJ1-3, with D unresolved. CDR1 is MNHNS and CDR2 is SASEGT in the germline V gene. The CDR3 loop spans 11 amino acids. Trimming took off 1 base at V and 10 bases at J, with 5 bases between the two ends. CDR3 nucleotide sequence: TGTGCCAGCAGTGAAGGAGGAACCATATATTTT. This codes for CASSEGGTIYF.

This chain links TRBV15 with TRBJ2-1; TRBD2 matches at 8 bases. The germline V gene has CDR1 LNHNV and CDR2 YYDKDF (reference sequence). With V trimmed by 0 bases and J by 7 bases, 11 bases remained unmatched. CDR3 length: 17 amino acids. CDR3 sequence reads: CATSRDLPSGSRNEQFF. In DNA, the CDR3 is TGTGCCACCAGCAGAGATCTGCCGAGCGGGAGTCGAAATGAGCAGTTCTTC.

The chain links TRBV18 to TRBJ2-7, with D maybe TRBD1 (6 bases). The germline CDR1 and CDR2 sequences are KGHSH and LQKENI. CDR3 length equals 14 residues. V dropped 2 bases and J dropped 3 bases, with 11 bases sitting between them. CDR3 in DNA: TGTGCCAGCTCACCAGACCCAGGGGACTACGAGCAGTACTTC. Translation gives CASSPDPGDYEQYF.

The J gene is TRBJ2-7, the V gene TRBV7-3; possibly TRBD1 for D (5 bases). The V end was cut by 2 bases, the J end by 6 bases, with 11 bases between. Germline-derived CDR1 and CDR2 are SGHTA and FQGTGA. The CDR3 is 13 amino acids. In nucleotides, the CDR3 is TGTGCCAGCAGCTTACAGGGTTGGGGCGAGCAGTACTTC. Protein product: CASSLQGWGEQYF.

The rearrangement uses TRBV5-1 and TRBJ1-2; possibly TRBD1 for D (6 bases). Germline-derived CDR1 and CDR2 are SGHRS and YFSETQ. The V end was cut by 0 bases, the J end by 3 bases, with 9 bases between. CDR3 length: 14 residues. CDR3 residues: CASSLDRADYGYTF. The CDR3 nucleotides read TGCGCCAGCAGCTTGGACAGGGCGGACTATGGCTACACCTTC.

V and J are TRBV25-1 and TRBJ2-1; TRBD1 matches at 9 bases. The CDR3 is 16 residues long. Germline V gene lookup returns CDR1 MGHDK and CDR2 SYGVNS. Trimming cost V 1 base and J 3 bases; bases outside gene matches: 4. CDR3 region: CASSESGTGLYNEQFF. As DNA, the CDR3 is TGTGCCAGCAGTGAATCAGGGACAGGGCTCTACAATGAGCAGTTCTTC.

This clone was picked up many times. The genes are TRBV5-1 and TRBJ2-1; TRBD2 agrees at 8 bases. The CDR3 has 16 residues. Germline V lookup: CDR1 SGHRS, CDR2 YFSETQ. V gave up 3 bases and J gave up 7 bases; unmatched junction bases: 12. Here the CDR3 reads CASSSLGTSLMNEQFF. CDR3 nucleotide sequence: TGCGCCAGCAGCTCACTTGGGACTAGTCTGATGAATGAGCAGTTCTTC. Full variable domain (remainder filled in from reference TRBV5-1 and TRBJ2-1): KAGVTQTPRYLIKTRGQQVTLSCSPISGHRSVSWYQQTPGQGLQFLFEYFSETQRNKGNFPGRFSGRQFSNSRSEMNVSTLELGDSALYLCASSSLGTSLMNEQFFGPGTRLTVL.

This chain joins TRBV19 and TRBJ2-7; 10 bases map to TRBD1. The V and J ends lost 5 bases and 5 bases, in that order; junction bases with no gene match: 6. CDR3 length: 14 residues. The germline gives CDR1 LNHDA, CDR2 SQIVND (reference sequence). The CDR3, as DNA: TGTGCCAGTAGTCTCGGGACAGGGGTCGACGAGCAGTACTTC. Its protein product is CASSLGTGVDEQYF.